Listed below are T cell receptor beta chains from one sample, sequenced in a study of cytotoxic CD8 clonotypes in ibrutinib-treated CLL. The data were produced by immunoSEQ multiplex PCR, yet TCRdb's version contains in-frame clones alone and is incomplete. The sample comprises 35,000 to 55,000 clones, around 68% of which are singletons, and roughly 12% rests with the top ten. The specimen comprised PBMCs, sampled after 12 months of ibrutinib treatment. Every receptor here comes from a human donor with chronic lymphocytic leukemia. CDR3s include the opening cysteine and the closing phenylalanine or tryptophan. A D gene is named only where the DNA matches it firmly. Expanded clones are given a class, and other clones once, few, many or no size at all.

j_call cdr3_length clone_size d_call v_call cdr3_nt cdr3_aa
TRBJ1-2 16 NA NA TRBV6-4 TGTGCCAGCACCCGAAGGCAGGTAAGTCCTGGCTATGGCTACACCTTC CASTRRQVSPGYGYTF
TRBJ2-1 15 NA NA TRBV7-3 TGTGCCAGCAGCTCAGTTAGCCTCTCCTACAATGAGCAGTTCTTC CASSSVSLSYNEQFF
TRBJ1-4 14 NA TRBD1 TRBV9 TGTGCCAGCAGCGGAGGGGACAGGGGGGAAAAACTGTTTTTT CASSGGDRGEKLFF
TRBJ2-4 14 NA NA TRBV7-9 TGTGCCAGCAGCCCGGGGAGAGCCAAAAACATTCAGTACTTC CASSPGRAKNIQYF
TRBJ2-7 14 few NA TRBV7-2 TGTGCCAGCAGCTTAAACCCCCACACCTACGAGCAGTACTTC CASSLNPHTYEQYF
TRBJ1-6 16 NA NA TRBV5-1 TGCGCCAGCAGCTTTACGACCGGACAGCCGAATTCACCCCTCCACTTT CASSFTTGQPNSPLHF
TRBJ1-2 15 NA NA TRBV9 TGTGCCAGCAGCGGATATCGGCGGGACAACTATGGCTACACCTTC CASSGYRRDNYGYTF
TRBJ2-5 12 NA TRBD1 TRBV7-3 TGTGCCAGCAGTTTAGACCAGGGGGACCAGTACTTC CASSLDQGDQYF
TRBJ1-1 17 NA NA TRBV5-6 TGTGCCAGCAGCTTGGACGGGACCAAAACCATGAACACTGAAGCTTTCTTT CASSLDGTKTMNTEAFF
TRBJ2-5 18 NA NA TRBV6-1 TGTGCCAGCAGTGAAGAAGGAGGTTCCTGGGGGCACCAAGAGACCCAGTACTTC CASSEEGGSWGHQETQYF
TRBJ1-2 13 NA NA TRBV15 TGTGCCACCAGCAGAGAAGGGAACTATGGCTACACCTTC CATSREGNYGYTF
TRBJ2-7 14 NA TRBD1 TRBV4-1 TGCGCCAGCAGCCAAGAGGGACAGACCTGGGCGCAGTACTTC CASSQEGQTWAQYF
TRBJ2-3 13 NA NA TRBV13 TGTGCCAGCAGCTTATTGAGGTGGGATACGCAGTATTTT CASSLLRWDTQYF
TRBJ2-2 15 few NA TRBV7-9 TGTGCCAGCAGCCGCGTTCCCAGTAACACCGGGGAGCTGTTTTTT CASSRVPSNTGELFF
TRBJ2-3 17 NA TRBD2 TRBV9 TGTGCCAGCAGCGTAGTAGCCTTGACTAGCTACACAGATACGCAGTATTTT CASSVVALTSYTDTQYF
TRBJ2-7 13 NA TRBD1 TRBV7-3 TGTGCCAGCAGCCCTGGGACAGGGTACGAGCAGTACTTC CASSPGTGYEQYF
TRBJ1-2 18 once TRBD1 TRBV11-2 TGTGCCAGCAGCTTAGATATGGCCGGGACAGGGATCGACTATGGCTACACCTTC CASSLDMAGTGIDYGYTF
TRBJ2-2 13 NA NA TRBV29-1 TGCAGCGGGCATATTGAGCTCACCGGGGAGCTGTTTTTT CSGHIELTGELFF
TRBJ1-4 15 NA NA TRBV2 TGTGCCAGCAGTGATCCGCAGGTCTTTAATGAAAAACTGTTTTTT CASSDPQVFNEKLFF
TRBJ2-3 14 NA NA TRBV6-5 TGTGCCAGCAGTCCCTGGGTCTCCGGTGATACGCAGTATTTT CASSPWVSGDTQYF